This T cell receptor (beta chain) was identified during a study of T cell responses to AZD1222 COVID-19 vaccine. Study at large: Whether given at about 4 or about 12 weeks, second doses were pooled.

CDR1 SGHKS and CDR2 YYEKEE come from the germline V gene (reference sequence). The CDR3 is 17 amino acids. Using immunoSEQ multiplex PCR, the repertoire was profiled, and TCRdb retains in-frame clones only, with some absent. The repertoire has about 160,000 clones, roughly nine tenths of them found once; the top ten carry approximately 2%. Points from the study as a whole: Spike-specific TCRs gained breadth and depth after people received two AZD1222 doses.

On this clone: What it binds is not known. The junction shows a germline mismatch at one end, possibly a read error.

This receptor was obtained from an adult in good health. Sample: peripheral blood, taken on day 0 of AZD1222 vaccination. J is TRBJ1-1 and V is TRBV5-5, with D possibly matching TRBD1 (5 bases). Here the CDR3 reads CANSPGTGFQWHTEAFF. Written as DNA, the CDR3 is TGTGCCAACAGCCCTGGGACGGGGTTCCAGTGGCACACTGAAGCTTTCTTT.